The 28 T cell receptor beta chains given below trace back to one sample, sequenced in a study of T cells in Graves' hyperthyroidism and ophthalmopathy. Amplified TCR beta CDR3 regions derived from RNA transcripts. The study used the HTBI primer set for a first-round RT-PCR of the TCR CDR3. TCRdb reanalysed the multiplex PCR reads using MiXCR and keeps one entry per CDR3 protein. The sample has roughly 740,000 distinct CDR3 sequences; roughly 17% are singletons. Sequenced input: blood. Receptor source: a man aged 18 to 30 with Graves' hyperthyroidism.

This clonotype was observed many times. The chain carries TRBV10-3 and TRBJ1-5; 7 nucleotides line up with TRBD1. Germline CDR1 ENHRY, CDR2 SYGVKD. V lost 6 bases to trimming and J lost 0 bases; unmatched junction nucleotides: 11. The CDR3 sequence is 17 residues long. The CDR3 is CAISERQGRDSNQPQHF. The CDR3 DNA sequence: TGTGCCATCAGCGAGCGACAGGGCCGGGATAGCAATCAGCCCCAGCATTTT.

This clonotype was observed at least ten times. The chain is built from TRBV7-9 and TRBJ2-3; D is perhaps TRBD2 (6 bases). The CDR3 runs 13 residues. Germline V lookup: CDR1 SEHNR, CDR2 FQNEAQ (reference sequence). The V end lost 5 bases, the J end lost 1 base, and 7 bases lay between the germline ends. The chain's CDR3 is CASSRGGTDTQYF. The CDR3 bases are TGTGCCAGCAGCCGCGGGGGCACAGATACGCAGTATTTT.

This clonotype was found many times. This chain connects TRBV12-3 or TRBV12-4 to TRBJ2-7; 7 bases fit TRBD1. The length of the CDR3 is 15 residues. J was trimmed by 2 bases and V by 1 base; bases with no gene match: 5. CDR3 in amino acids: CASSLGPGTAYEQYF. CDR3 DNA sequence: TGTGCCAGCAGTTTAGGCCCCGGGACAGCCTACGAGCAGTACTTC.

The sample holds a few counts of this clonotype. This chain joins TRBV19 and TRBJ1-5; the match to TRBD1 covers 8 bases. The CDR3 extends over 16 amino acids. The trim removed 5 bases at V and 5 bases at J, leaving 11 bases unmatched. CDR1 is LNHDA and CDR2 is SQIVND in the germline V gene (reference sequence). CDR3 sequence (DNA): TGTGCCAGTAGTGGAACCGGGACAGGTTTCTATCAGCCCCAGCATTTT. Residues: CASSGTGTGFYQPQHF.

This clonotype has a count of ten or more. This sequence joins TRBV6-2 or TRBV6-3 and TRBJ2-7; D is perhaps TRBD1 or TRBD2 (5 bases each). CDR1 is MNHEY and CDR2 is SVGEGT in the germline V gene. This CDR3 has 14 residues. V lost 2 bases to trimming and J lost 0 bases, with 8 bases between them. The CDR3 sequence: CASSYRGGSYEQYF. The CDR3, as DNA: TGTGCCAGCAGTTACCGGGGCGGCTCCTACGAGCAGTACTTC.

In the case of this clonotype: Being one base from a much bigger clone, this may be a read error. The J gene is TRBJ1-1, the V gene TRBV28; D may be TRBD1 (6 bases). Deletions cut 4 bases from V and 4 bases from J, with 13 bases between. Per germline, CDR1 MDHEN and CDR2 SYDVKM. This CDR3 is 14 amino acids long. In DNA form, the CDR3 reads TGTGCCAGCAGTTCTCTAAGGGGGGGCACTGAAGCTTTCTTT. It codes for CASSSLRGGTEAFF.

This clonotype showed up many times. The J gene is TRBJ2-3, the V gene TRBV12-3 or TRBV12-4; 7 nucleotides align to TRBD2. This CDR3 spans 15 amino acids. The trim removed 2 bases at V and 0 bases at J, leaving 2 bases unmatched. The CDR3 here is CASSLSSGSTDTQYF. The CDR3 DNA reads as TGTGCCAGCAGTTTATCTAGCGGTAGCACAGATACGCAGTATTTT.

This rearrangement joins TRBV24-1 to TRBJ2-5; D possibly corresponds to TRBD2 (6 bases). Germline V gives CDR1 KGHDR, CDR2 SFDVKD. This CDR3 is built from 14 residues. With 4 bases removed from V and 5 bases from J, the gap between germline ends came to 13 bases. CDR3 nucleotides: TGTGCCACCAGTGACACCGGGAGCATGGAGACCCAGTACTTC. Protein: CATSDTGSMETQYF.

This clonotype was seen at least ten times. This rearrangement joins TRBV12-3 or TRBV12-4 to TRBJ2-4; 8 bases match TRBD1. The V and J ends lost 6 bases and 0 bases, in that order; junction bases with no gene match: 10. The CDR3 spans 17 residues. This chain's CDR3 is CASSPLDRGLAKNIQYF. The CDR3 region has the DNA TGTGCCAGCAGCCCTCTCGACAGGGGACTAGCCAAAAACATTCAGTACTTC.

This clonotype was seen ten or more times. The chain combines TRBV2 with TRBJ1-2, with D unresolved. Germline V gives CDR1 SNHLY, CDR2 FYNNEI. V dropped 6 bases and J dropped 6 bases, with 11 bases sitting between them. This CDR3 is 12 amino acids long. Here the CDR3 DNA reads TGTGCCAGCAGGGAATACATGGATGGCTACACCTTC. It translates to CASREYMDGYTF.

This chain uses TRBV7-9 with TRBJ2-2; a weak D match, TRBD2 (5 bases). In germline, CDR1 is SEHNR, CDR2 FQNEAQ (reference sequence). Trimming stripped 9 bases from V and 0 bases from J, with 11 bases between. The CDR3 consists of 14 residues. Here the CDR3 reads CARTGLTNTGELFF. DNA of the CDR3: TGTGCCAGAACCGGACTGACGAACACCGGGGAGCTGTTTTTT.

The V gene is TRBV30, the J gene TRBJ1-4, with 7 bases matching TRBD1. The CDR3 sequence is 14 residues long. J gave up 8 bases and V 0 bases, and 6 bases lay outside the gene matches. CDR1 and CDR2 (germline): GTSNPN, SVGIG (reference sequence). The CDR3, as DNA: TGTGCCTGGAGTGTACGACAGGGTGAAGAAAAACTGTTTTTT. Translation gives CAWSVRQGEEKLFF. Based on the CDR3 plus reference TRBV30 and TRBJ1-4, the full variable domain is SQTIHQWPATLVQPVGSPLSLECTVEGTSNPNLYWYRQAAGRGLQLLFYSVGIGQISSEVPQNLSASRPQDRQFILSSKKLLLSDSGFYLCAWSVRQGEEKLFFGSGTQLSVL.

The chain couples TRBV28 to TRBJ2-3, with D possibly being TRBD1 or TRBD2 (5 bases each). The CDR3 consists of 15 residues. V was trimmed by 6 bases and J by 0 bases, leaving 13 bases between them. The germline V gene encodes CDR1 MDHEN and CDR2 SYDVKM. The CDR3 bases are TGTGCCAGCAGGGCTGGGGGAGCTAGCACAGATACGCAGTATTTT. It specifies CASRAGGASTDTQYF.

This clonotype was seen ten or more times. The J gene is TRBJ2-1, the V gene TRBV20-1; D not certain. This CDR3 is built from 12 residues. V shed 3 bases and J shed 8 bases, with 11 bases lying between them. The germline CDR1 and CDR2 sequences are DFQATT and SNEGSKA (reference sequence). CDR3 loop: CSARIRAHEQFF. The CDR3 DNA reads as TGCAGTGCTAGGATCAGAGCACATGAGCAGTTCTTC.

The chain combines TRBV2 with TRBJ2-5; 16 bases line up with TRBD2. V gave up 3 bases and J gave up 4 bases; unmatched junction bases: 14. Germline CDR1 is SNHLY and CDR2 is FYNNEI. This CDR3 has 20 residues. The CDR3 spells CASSDPSGTSGRVRPETQYF. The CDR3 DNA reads TGTGCCAGCAGTGATCCCTCCGGGACTAGCGGGAGGGTCCGGCCAGAGACCCAGTACTTC.

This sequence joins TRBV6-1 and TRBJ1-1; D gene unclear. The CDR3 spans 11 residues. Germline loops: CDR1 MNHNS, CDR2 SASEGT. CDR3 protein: CHSRKNTEAFF. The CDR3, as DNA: TGTCACTCAAGGAAGAACACTGAAGCTTTCTTT.

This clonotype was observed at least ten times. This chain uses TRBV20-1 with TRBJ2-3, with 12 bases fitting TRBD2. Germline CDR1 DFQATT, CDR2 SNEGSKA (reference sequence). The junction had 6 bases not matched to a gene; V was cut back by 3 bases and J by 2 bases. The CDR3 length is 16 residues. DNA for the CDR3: TGCAGTGCTAGCAGAACTAGCGGGAGGCCCACAGATACGCAGTATTTT. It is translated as CSASRTSGRPTDTQYF.

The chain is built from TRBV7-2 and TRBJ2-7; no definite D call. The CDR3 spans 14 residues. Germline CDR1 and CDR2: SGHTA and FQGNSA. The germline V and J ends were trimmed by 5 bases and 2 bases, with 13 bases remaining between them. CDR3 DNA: TGTGCCAGCAGCCCTTCCCGTGGACCCTACGAGCAGTACTTC. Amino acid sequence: CASSPSRGPYEQYF.

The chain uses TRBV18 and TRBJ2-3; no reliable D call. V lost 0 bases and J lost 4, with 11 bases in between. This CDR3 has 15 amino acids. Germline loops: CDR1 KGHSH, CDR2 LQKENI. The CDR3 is CASSPPSIWADTQYF. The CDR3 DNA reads TGTGCCAGCTCACCACCTAGCATCTGGGCAGATACGCAGTATTTT.

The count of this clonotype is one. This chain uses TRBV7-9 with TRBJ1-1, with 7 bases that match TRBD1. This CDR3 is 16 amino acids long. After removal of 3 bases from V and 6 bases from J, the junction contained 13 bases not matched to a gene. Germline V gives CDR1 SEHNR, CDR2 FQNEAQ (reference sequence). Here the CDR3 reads CASSFGSTGDLAEAFF. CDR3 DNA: TGTGCCAGCAGCTTCGGCTCAACAGGGGACCTGGCTGAAGCTTTCTTT. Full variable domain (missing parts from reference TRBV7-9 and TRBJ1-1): DTGVSQNPRHKITKRGQNVTFRCDPISEHNRLYWYRQTLGQGPEFLTYFQNEAQLEKSRLLSDRFSAERPKGSFSTLEIQRTEQGDSAMYLCASSFGSTGDLAEAFFGQGTRLTVV.

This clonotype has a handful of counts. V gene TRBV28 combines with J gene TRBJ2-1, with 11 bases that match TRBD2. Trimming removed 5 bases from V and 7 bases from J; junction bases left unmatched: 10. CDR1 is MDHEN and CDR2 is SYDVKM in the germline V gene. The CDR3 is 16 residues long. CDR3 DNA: TGTGCCAGCAGTCCTCGTAGAGTAGCGGGAGGGAATGAGCAGTTCTTC. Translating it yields CASSPRRVAGGNEQFF. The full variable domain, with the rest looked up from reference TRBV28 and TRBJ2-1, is DVKVTQSSRYLVKRTGEKVFLECVQDMDHENMFWYRQDPGLGLRLIYFSYDVKMKEKGDIPEGYSVSREKKERFSLILESASTNQTSMYLCASSPRRVAGGNEQFFGPGTRLTVL.

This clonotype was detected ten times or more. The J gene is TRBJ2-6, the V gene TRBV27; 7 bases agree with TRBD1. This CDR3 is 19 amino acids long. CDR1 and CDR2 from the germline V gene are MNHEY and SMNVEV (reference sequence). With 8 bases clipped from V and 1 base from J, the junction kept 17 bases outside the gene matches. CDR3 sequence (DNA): TGTGCCAGCCTGGGACAGCCTCAGGGAGCCGGTTCTGGGGCCAACGTCCTGACTTTC. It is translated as CASLGQPQGAGSGANVLTF.

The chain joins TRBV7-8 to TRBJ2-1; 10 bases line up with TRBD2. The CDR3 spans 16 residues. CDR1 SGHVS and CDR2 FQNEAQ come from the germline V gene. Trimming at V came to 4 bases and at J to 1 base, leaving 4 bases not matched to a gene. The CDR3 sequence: CASSSLAGVSYNEQFF. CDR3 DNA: TGTGCCAGCAGCTCCCTAGCGGGAGTGTCCTACAATGAGCAGTTCTTC.

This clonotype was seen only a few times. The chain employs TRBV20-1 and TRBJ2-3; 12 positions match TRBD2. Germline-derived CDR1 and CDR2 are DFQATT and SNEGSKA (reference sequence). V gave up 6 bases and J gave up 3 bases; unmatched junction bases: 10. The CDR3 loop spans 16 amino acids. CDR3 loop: CSARRLAGVVTDTQYF. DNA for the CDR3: TGCAGTGCGCGACGACTAGCGGGAGTAGTAACAGATACGCAGTATTTT.

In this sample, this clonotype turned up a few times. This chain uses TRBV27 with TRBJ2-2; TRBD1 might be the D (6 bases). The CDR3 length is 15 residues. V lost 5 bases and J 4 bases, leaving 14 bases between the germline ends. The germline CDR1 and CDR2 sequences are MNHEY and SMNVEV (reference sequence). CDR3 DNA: TGTGCCAGCAGTCCCCGGACAGCTTTCACCGGGGAGCTGTTTTTT. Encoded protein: CASSPRTAFTGELFF.

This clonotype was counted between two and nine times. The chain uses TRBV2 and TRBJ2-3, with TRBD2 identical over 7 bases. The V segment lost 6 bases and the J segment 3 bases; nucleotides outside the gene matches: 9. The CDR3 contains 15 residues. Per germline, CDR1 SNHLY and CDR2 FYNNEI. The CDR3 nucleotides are TGTGCCAGCAGCAAGGGAGGGGCCGGGACAGATACGCAGTATTTT. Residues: CASSKGGAGTDTQYF.

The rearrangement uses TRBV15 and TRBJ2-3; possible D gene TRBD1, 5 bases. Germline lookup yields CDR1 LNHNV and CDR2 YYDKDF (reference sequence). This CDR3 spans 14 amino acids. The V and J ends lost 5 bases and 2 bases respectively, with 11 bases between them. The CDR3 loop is CATSWGSHTDTQYF. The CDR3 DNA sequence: TGTGCCACCAGCTGGGGCAGTCACACAGATACGCAGTATTTT.

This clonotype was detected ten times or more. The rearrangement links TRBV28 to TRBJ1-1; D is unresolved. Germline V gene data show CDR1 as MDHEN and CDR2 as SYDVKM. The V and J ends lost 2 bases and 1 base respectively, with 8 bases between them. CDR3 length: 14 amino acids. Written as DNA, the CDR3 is TGTGCCAGCAGTTTAGCAGGTACGAACACTGAAGCTTTCTTT. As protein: CASSLAGTNTEAFF.